This T cell receptor (beta chain) was captured in a study of shared clonotypes between healthy human individuals. Study-level points and caveats: Of the naive CD4 clonotypes, around 4.9% were shared across a few donors. In contrast to clonotypes shared by all four donors, non-shared clonotypes had lower generation probabilities.

Trimming took 1 base from V and 7 from J; bases not matched to a gene: 17. The CDR3 has 19 residues. Germline V gene lookup returns CDR1 SEHNR and CDR2 FQNEAQ (reference sequence). Several immunoSEQ plates held equal portions of the genomic DNA taken from each subset. In the original analysis: Filtering of immunoSEQ junctional sequences could not match full-length read filtering. Libraries were prepared by immunoSEQ multiplex PCR; TCRdb keeps only in-frame clonotypes and omits some of them. V, J and clone size were drawn from that table, and D and trimming were deduced from the DNA. The sample shows roughly 1,100,000 clones, approximately 76% of them seen only once. Comment on this clone: Antigen: not known.

The sample taken for sequencing was memory CD4+ T cells sorted from blood. Subset denoted: CD45RA-negative fraction. The J gene is TRBJ2-1, the V gene TRBV7-9; 9 nucleotides match TRBD2. This TCR was sampled from a man younger than 35 in good health. The CDR3, as DNA: TGTGCCAGCAGCTTAGATCCCAGCGGGGGGCCTTTATGGGGTAATGAGCAGTTCTTC. Its protein product is CASSLDPSGGPLWGNEQFF.